The rows below give T cell receptor beta chains drawn from one sample of a study of OX40 agonist ivuxolimab in advanced cancers. Method: immunoSEQ multiplex PCR; TCRdb's copy keeps in-frame clones and lacks some. In the table there are fewer than 35,000 clones, roughly 87% of which are singletons. Sequencing used CD4+ or CD8+ T cells sorted from blood, obtained in a trial of the OX40 agonist ivuxolimab. The origin of the receptors is an adult with an advanced solid tumor such as melanoma, head and neck, liver or kidney cancer. Each CDR3 is given with its conserved first and last residue. The D gene is left open where the match is weak. Only part of the rows carry a size: once, few, many, or a class if the clone is expanded.

16	NA	TRBD1	TRBV7-9	TRBJ2-2	TGTGCCAGCAGCCCTCGGGACAGTTCGAACACCGGGGAGCTGTTTTTT	CASSPRDSSNTGELFF
15	few	TRBD1	TRBV6-1	TRBJ1-2	TGTGCCAGCAGTGTAACCGGGACAGGGGATCGGGGCTACACCTTC	CASSVTGTGDRGYTF
15	NA	NA	TRBV5-3	TRBJ1-4	TGCGCCAGCAGCACCCACGGCAGTCGGAATGAAAAACTGTTTTTT	CASSTHGSRNEKLFF
15	NA	NA	TRBV10-1	TRBJ1-1	TGCGCCAGCAGTGAGGGGGGTTCGGGCAACACTGAAGCTTTCTTT	CASSEGGSGNTEAFF
15	NA	NA	TRBV6-5	TRBJ1-6	TGTGCCAGCAGTCTTAGGGGAGCCTTGAATTCACCCCTCCACTTT	CASSLRGALNSPLHF
15	NA	NA	TRBV7-9	TRBJ1-5	TGTGCCAGCAGCTTAGGGTCCGGGGGCAATCAGCCCCAGCATTTT	CASSLGSGGNQPQHF
11	NA	NA	TRBV20-1	TRBJ2-5	TGCAGTGCTACCCGGCAACAGACCCAGTACTTC	CSATRQQTQYF
14	NA	NA	TRBV5-1	TRBJ1-4	TGCGCCAGCAGCACGGAAGGAGGTTGGGAAAAACTGTTTTTT	CASSTEGGWEKLFF
15	NA	NA	TRBV5-5	TRBJ1-5	TGTGCCAGCAGCTTGAGTCCGAATGACGATCAGCCCCAGCATTTT	CASSLSPNDDQPQHF
12	NA	NA	TRBV28	TRBJ2-7	TGTGCCAGCAGTGATCGGACTTGGGGGCAGTACTTC	CASSDRTWGQYF
16	NA	NA	TRBV11-3	TRBJ2-7	TGTGCCAGCAGCTTAGTTTTTACTGTTAGCTCCTACGAGCAGTACTTC	CASSLVFTVSSYEQYF
11	NA	NA	TRBV7-3	TRBJ2-3	TGTGCCAGCAGCTGGGGAGATACGCAGTATTTT	CASSWGDTQYF
14	NA	TRBD1	TRBV6-4	TRBJ1-2	TGTGCCAGCAGTGTAGACAGGGGGTCTGATGGCTACACCTTC	CASSVDRGSDGYTF
14	NA	NA	TRBV10-3	TRBJ2-2	TGTGCCATCAGTGCTAGCGTTAAGTCCGGGGAGCTGTTTTTT	CAISASVKSGELFF
13	NA	TRBD1	TRBV19	TRBJ2-5	TGTGCCAGTAGCATGACGGACAGGGCCGTTCAGTACTTC	CASSMTDRAVQYF
20	NA	TRBD2	TRBV10-1	TRBJ2-1	TGCGCCAGCAGTGCCGCCTCCGGGACTAGCGGGATCATTGCTTACAATGAGCAGTTCTTC	CASSAASGTSGIIAYNEQFF
13	NA	TRBD1	TRBV25-1	TRBJ1-2	TGTGCCAGCAGCCCCGGACAGGGATATGGCTACACCTTC	CASSPGQGYGYTF
15	NA	TRBD2	TRBV4-1	TRBJ2-1	TGCGCCAGCAGCTCCCGACTAGCGGGAGAAAGTGAGCAGTTCTTC	CASSSRLAGESEQFF
14	NA	NA	TRBV10-3	TRBJ2-7	TGTGCCATAAGAAGGGAGAGAGCTTCCTACGAGCAGTACTTC	CAIRRERASYEQYF
15	NA	NA	TRBV5-1	TRBJ2-2	TGCGCCAGCAGCCTTGCGGGGGCGACGACCGGGGAGCTGTTTTTT	CASSLAGATTGELFF
11	NA	NA	TRBV19	TRBJ1-3	TGTGCGCTGAGGGCGGGAAACACCATATATTTT	CALRAGNTIYF
15	NA	NA	TRBV4-1	TRBJ1-4	TGCGCCAGCAGCCAGCGCGATGGGACGGCAGGAGGACTGTTTTTT	CASSQRDGTAGGLFF
14	few	NA	TRBV14	TRBJ1-1	TGTGCCAGCAGCCAAGCTTTAAGAGAAACTGAAGCTTTCTTT	CASSQALRETEAFF
13	NA	NA	TRBV5-1	TRBJ1-2	TGCGCCAGCAGCTTGGACAGAAAGGATGGCTACACCTTC	CASSLDRKDGYTF
15	NA	TRBD1	TRBV28	TRBJ1-4	TGTGCCAGCAGTGCCCAGGACAGGATCAATGAAAAACTGTTTTTT	CASSAQDRINEKLFF
12	NA	TRBD1	TRBV29-1	TRBJ1-2	TGCAGCACACGATCGACAGGGGGCGGCTACACCTTC	CSTRSTGGGYTF
12	NA	NA	TRBV4-1	TRBJ2-1	TGCGCCAGCACCCTAGATTACAATGAGCAGTTCTTC	CASTLDYNEQFF
12	NA	NA	TRBV6-1	TRBJ2-1	TGTGCCAGCGACATCGGGGTCAATGAGCAGTTCTTC	CASDIGVNEQFF
15	NA	TRBD1	TRBV5-8	TRBJ2-1	TGTGCCAGCAGCGTCGGGACAGGGGGGGTCGATGAGCAGTTCTTC	CASSVGTGGVDEQFF
16	NA	NA	TRBV11-2	TRBJ2-1	TGTGCCAGCAGCCCCCGGCGGCCTGGAGACTACAATGAGCAGTTCTTC	CASSPRRPGDYNEQFF
14	few	NA	TRBV15	TRBJ1-5	TGTGCCACCAGCGGAGGCAGGGGAAGTCAGCCCCAGCATTTT	CATSGGRGSQPQHF
15	NA	TRBD2	TRBV5-4	TRBJ2-1	TGTGCCAGCAGCTTGCCTAGCGGGAGGGGCAATGAGCAGTTCTTC	CASSLPSGRGNEQFF
15	NA	NA	TRBV5-4	TRBJ1-2	TGTGCCAGCAGCGAACAGGGTCTACCTAACTATGGCTACACCTTC	CASSEQGLPNYGYTF
16	once	NA	TRBV7-2	TRBJ2-5	TGTGCCAGCAGTTTCCCCGCGCAGGGCCGGGATGAGACCCAGTACTTC	CASSFPAQGRDETQYF
14	NA	TRBD1	TRBV2	TRBJ1-5	TGTGCCAGCAAAGTGTCCCAGGGGGATCAGCCCCAGCATTTT	CASKVSQGDQPQHF
15	NA	NA	TRBV2	TRBJ1-3	TGTGCCAGCAGCGGCCTAGGAGCAGCTGGAAACACCATATATTTT	CASSGLGAAGNTIYF
16	NA	NA	TRBV12-5	TRBJ2-7	TGTGCTAGTGGTTTGGTAGTAACAGCGGAATCCTACGAGCAGTACTTC	CASGLVVTAESYEQYF
15	NA	TRBD1	TRBV5-1	TRBJ1-6	TGCGCCAGCAGCTCGGGACAGGGTCATAATTCACCCCTCCACTTT	CASSSGQGHNSPLHF
14	once	NA	TRBV11-3	TRBJ2-3	TGTGCCAGCAGCTCCCGGTCCACAGGAGATACGCAGTATTTT	CASSSRSTGDTQYF
14	once	TRBD1	TRBV6-1	TRBJ1-2	TGTGCCAGCAGGGGGACAGGGGGGCGTTTTGGCTACACCTTC	CASRGTGGRFGYTF
14	once	TRBD1	TRBV6-1	TRBJ2-3	TGTGCCAGCAGGGGGACAGGGGGCACAGATACGCAGTATTTT	CASRGTGGTDTQYF
14	few	NA	TRBV19	TRBJ1-5	TGTGCCAGTAGCCTCAGGGAGGGCAATCAGCCCCAGCATTTT	CASSLREGNQPQHF
14	NA	TRBD1	TRBV19	TRBJ1-2	TGTGCCAGTACCCGGACAGGGGAAAACTATGGCTACACCTTC	CASTRTGENYGYTF
13	NA	NA	TRBV6-5	TRBJ1-2	TGTGCCAGCAGTCCCTTTCACGGCTATGGCTACACCTTC	CASSPFHGYGYTF
15	NA	TRBD1	TRBV9	TRBJ2-1	TGTGCCAGCAGCGTAGCTGGCAGGGGGTTTTCGGAGCAGTTCTTC	CASSVAGRGFSEQFF
14	NA	NA	TRBV7-6	TRBJ1-3	TGTGCCAGCAGCTTACCAGGGGATGGAAACACCATATATTTT	CASSLPGDGNTIYF
15	NA	NA	TRBV5-1	TRBJ2-5	TGCGCCAGCAGCTTGTTAACTAGTGGCCAAGAGACCCAGTACTTC	CASSLLTSGQETQYF
11	NA	NA	TRBV6-5	TRBJ1-1	TGTGCCAGCAGTGTAGACACTGAAGCTTTCTTT	CASSVDTEAFF
15	NA	TRBD2	TRBV7-7	TRBJ2-7	TGTGCCAGCAGCAAACCCCTAGCGGGGTCCTACGAGCAGTACTTC	CASSKPLAGSYEQYF
14	NA	NA	TRBV5-1	TRBJ1-2	TGCGCCAGCAGCTTGACAGAGCTTAACTATGGCTACACCTTC	CASSLTELNYGYTF
13	NA	NA	TRBV5-6	TRBJ2-3	TGTGCCAGCAGCTTGGAACCGGGACCTCGCGCGTATTTT	CASSLEPGPRAYF
14	NA	NA	TRBV5-4	TRBJ2-1	TGTGCCAGCAGCATGATCGACGGGGACAATGAGCAGTTCTTC	CASSMIDGDNEQFF
15	NA	TRBD2	TRBV28	TRBJ2-1	TGTGCCAGCAGTCTACTAGCGGGAGTAGCCCATGAGCAGTTCTTC	CASSLLAGVAHEQFF
15	NA	TRBD2	TRBV28	TRBJ2-1	TGTGCCAGCAGTCTAGCGGGAAGCTCCTACAATGAGCAGTTCTTC	CASSLAGSSYNEQFF
15	once	TRBD2	TRBV19	TRBJ2-1	TGTGCCAGTAGTATATCCAGCGGGAGGGTCAATGAGCAGTTCTTC	CASSISSGRVNEQFF
15	NA	TRBD1	TRBV5-4	TRBJ1-2	TGTGCCAGCAGCCTCGGCCGGGACAGGGTTTCCGGCTACACCTTC	CASSLGRDRVSGYTF
14	NA	TRBD2	TRBV9	TRBJ2-7	TGTGCCAGCAGCGTAGACGATAGCGGGAGGGCCCAGTACTTC	CASSVDDSGRAQYF
13	NA	NA	TRBV9	TRBJ1-5	TGTGCCAGCAGCCGGGCCCCTGAAGAGCCCCAGCATTTT	CASSRAPEEPQHF
14	NA	NA	TRBV7-9	TRBJ1-6	TGTGCCAGCAAACCCGACAGTTCAAATTCACCCCTCCACTTT	CASKPDSSNSPLHF